This T cell receptor (beta chain) was sequenced during a study of CD8 T cells in ankylosing spondylitis. Study-level results: The authors reported significant enrichment of disease-linked clones in matched ankylosing spondylitis synovial fluid. Seemingly distinctive of ankylosing spondylitis blood was a TCR beta motif formed by eight highly homologous variants. CD8+ cells made up the disease-linked clones, which were relatively rare in peripheral blood.

Preparation of TCR beta libraries was done by quantitative 5'-RACE with molecular barcodes. MiXCR was run by TCRdb on the 5' RACE reads, yielding one entry per CDR3 protein. The table shows a few hundred thousand distinct CDR3 sequences, with roughly a tenth occurring only once. Germline CDR1 reads MGHDK; CDR2 reads SYGVNS. The CDR3 has 13 amino acids. V was clipped by 10 bases and J by 3 bases, with 16 bases between them. This clonotype was counted a few times. Its antigen is still unknown. Sequencing input: blood, either unsorted or a sorted T cell fraction (not recorded which). V and J are TRBV25-1 and TRBJ2-7; D may be TRBD1 or TRBD2 (6 bases each). The sequence derives from a male donor with ankylosing spondylitis or in good health (not recorded which). In DNA, the CDR3 is TGTGCCACCCGGGGGACAAGTTACTACGAGCAGTACTTC. Translated, it gives CATRGTSYYEQYF.